Listed below are T cell receptor beta chains from one sample, sequenced in a study of CDR3 diversity in severe acne. From the PCR reads, TCRdb called clonotypes with MiXCR, one entry per CDR3 protein. The table lists about 76,000 distinct CDR3 sequences, 45% to 55% of them singletons, with around 15% in the top ten. The sample comprised blood. These receptor sequences come from a male donor in good health, without acne. CDR3s leave out the opening cysteine and the closing phenylalanine or tryptophan. A D gene is named only where the DNA matches it firmly.

d_call: TRBD1
v_call: TRBV7-9
j_call: TRBJ2-3
cdr3_aa: ASSVQGAFQY

d_call: NA
v_call: TRBV5-1
j_call: TRBJ1-1
cdr3_aa: ASSLGDLPGTEAF

d_call: TRBD2
v_call: TRBV28
j_call: TRBJ2-7
cdr3_aa: ASSTGGLAGVEQY

d_call: NA
v_call: TRBV2
j_call: NA
cdr3_aa: ASREGRDNEQF

d_call: NA
v_call: TRBV30
j_call: TRBJ2-6
cdr3_aa: AWSGVLT

d_call: NA
v_call: TRBV30
j_call: TRBJ1-2
cdr3_aa: AWKQGANYGYA

d_call: NA
v_call: TRBV7-2
j_call: TRBJ2-7
cdr3_aa: ASSINAYEQY

d_call: NA
v_call: TRBV20-1
j_call: TRBJ2-7
cdr3_aa: SVVGGAGGSYEQY

d_call: NA
v_call: TRBV12-3/TRBV12-4
j_call: TRBJ1-3
cdr3_aa: ASRPSGADTIY

d_call: NA
v_call: TRBV16
j_call: TRBJ1-5
cdr3_aa: ASSQSSGYSNQPQH